This T cell receptor (beta chain) was profiled in a study of cytotoxic CD8 clonotypes in ibrutinib-treated CLL (dated by TCRdb to the early 2020s). For the wider study: The cohort was composed of ten to eleven relapsed/refractory and roughly 16 treatment-naive patients; IGHV unmutated status was identified in fewer than 18 patients. Cryopreserved peripheral blood mononuclear cells were collected before treatment, at response, and at either disease progression or sustained remission. Responses were partial in roughly 25 patients and complete in 2; after median 68 months follow-up, roughly 15 stayed in remission and around 12 progressed. On average, each sample yielded 255,043 productive templates and tens of thousands of productive rearrangements. Longitudinal samples were obtainable from about 30% of the roughly 86 participants in the trial. Response samples were obtained after a median of around 11 months of treatment, with a range of roughly 6 to 40 months. Every sample from remission and from progressive disease was obtained while the patients were still on ibrutinib.

At the junction V is shortened by 3 bases and J by 0 bases; bases outside the gene matches: 7. The germline V gene sets CDR1 to SGDLS and CDR2 to YYNGEE. The CDR3 runs 16 amino acids, cysteine and phenylalanine included. Only the CDR3 DNA stays, 48 bases, in frame from base 1. Overall study results and their limits: Sampling times were not matched between sustained-remission and progressing patients, and lymph node repertoires were not studied. Clonality rose at ibrutinib response, remained stable during sustained remission, and dropped back toward baseline at progression. Public clonotypes were rare and either shrank or stayed stable during treatment, and the rise in clonality at ibrutinib response reflected expansion of private clonotypes. Baseline clonality exceeded that of age-matched healthy donors and correlated strongly with circulating CD8+ T-cell counts.

This clone is medium-sized (0.01 to 0.1%) in terms of sample share. Its antigen has not been determined. Base qualities are not provided; no much larger clone lies one nucleotide away. A MiSeq instrument was used for deep resolution sequencing, which targeted depths ranging from 1 in 1 million up to 1 in 200,000 T cells, with coverage averaging 10x for each clonotype. The immunoSEQ hsTCRB Kit was used to generate the TCR beta libraries. Under the source paper's analysis protocol: The data were analyzed with ImmunoSEQ Analyzer and ImmunoSEQ Data Assistant, and V, D and J gene assignments followed IMGT definitions. Clonality, which ranges from 0 to 1, was calculated by subtracting the normalized Shannon entropy of productive rearrangement frequencies from one. Public clonotype analysis was restricted to overrepresented clonotypes comprising at least 0.05% of each patient's repertoire. Repertoires from about a dozen age-matched healthy donors in immuneACCESS were used as clonality controls. Held by TCRdb, this immuneACCESS table contains in-frame sequences only and omits some clones. Under half of the omission traces to an unresolved V gene where checked; the cause of the rest is unknown. V, J and clone size were drawn from that table, and D and trimming were deduced from the DNA. Within this sample are around 140,000 clones, with approximately 80% of them counted one time only. The ten largest make up 6% to 9.5% of the sample.

For TCR beta library preparation, approximately 2.2 micrograms of genomic DNA were isolated from cryopreserved PBMCs. Longitudinal blood samples from CLL patients on ibrutinib monotherapy were analyzed using high-throughput TCR beta sequencing. The patients were enrolled in a single-center, open-label phase 2 trial of ibrutinib monotherapy. Rearrangement joined TRBV9 to TRBJ1-1, and TRBD1 matches 8 of the central bases. The TCR comes from a human donor with chronic lymphocytic leukemia. The sequences come from PBMCs, collected after 36 months of ibrutinib treatment. The base sequence is TGTGCCAGCAGCGCCGGACAGGGCTACATGAACACTGAAGCTTTCTTT. Its translation reads: CASSAGQGYMNTEAFF.